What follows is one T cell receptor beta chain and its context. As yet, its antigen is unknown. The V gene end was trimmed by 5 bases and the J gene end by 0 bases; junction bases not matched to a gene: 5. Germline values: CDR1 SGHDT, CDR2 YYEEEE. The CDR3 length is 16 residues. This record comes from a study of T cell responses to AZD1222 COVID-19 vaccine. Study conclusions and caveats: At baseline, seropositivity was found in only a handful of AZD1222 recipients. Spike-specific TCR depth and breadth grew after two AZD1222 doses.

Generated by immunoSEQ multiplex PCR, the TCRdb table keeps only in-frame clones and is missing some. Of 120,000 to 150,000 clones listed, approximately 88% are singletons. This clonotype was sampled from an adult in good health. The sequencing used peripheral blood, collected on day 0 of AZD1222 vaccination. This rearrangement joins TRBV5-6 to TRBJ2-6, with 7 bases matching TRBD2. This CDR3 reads CASSPPGGSGANVLTF. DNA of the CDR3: TGTGCCAGCAGTCCCCCGGGGGGCTCTGGGGCCAACGTCCTGACTTTC.